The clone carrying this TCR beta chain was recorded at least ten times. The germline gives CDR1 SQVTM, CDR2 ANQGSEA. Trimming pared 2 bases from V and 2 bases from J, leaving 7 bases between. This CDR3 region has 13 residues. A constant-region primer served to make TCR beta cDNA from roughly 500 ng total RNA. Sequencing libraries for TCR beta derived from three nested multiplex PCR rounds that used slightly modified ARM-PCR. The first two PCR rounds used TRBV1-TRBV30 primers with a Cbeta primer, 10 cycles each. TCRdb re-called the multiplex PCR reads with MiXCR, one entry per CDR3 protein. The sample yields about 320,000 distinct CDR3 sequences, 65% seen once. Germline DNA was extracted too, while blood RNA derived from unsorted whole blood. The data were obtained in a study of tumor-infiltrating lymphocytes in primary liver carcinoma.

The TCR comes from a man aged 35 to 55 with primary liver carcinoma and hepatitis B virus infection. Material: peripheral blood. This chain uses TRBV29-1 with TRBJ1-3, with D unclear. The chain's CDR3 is CSVESVPGNTIYF. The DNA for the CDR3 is TGCAGCGTTGAATCTGTTCCTGGAAACACCATATATTTT.